The 3 T cell receptor beta chains below all came from one sample that was sequenced in a study of identical twins. One entry per CDR3 protein results from TCRdb running MiXCR on the 5' RACE reads. The data show some 590,000 distinct CDR3 sequences, approximately 10% seen once. Another study also made use of these data, one on yellow fever vaccine responses in identical twins.

Material: PBMCs. Receptor source: a woman younger than 35 in good health.

This clonotype was observed many times. The chain uses TRBV29-1 and TRBJ2-7; TRBD1 matches at 10 bases. CDR3 length equals 13 residues. Trimming took 0 bases from V and 5 from J; bases not matched to a gene: 1. Germline loops: CDR1 SQVTM, CDR2 ANQGSEA. The CDR3 here is CSVEDGTGDEQYF. CDR3 coding DNA: TGCAGCGTTGAAGACGGGACAGGGGACGAGCAGTACTTC.

This clonotype appeared many times. The chain employs TRBV12-3 or TRBV12-4 and TRBJ1-1; perhaps TRBD1 as D (6 bases). The ends were cut back, 2 bases at V and 4 bases at J, with 20 bases in the middle. There are 17 residues in the CDR3. This CDR3 reads CASSLTDRPPGGTEAFF. For the CDR3, the DNA is TGTGCCAGCAGTTTAACCGACAGGCCGCCCGGCGGCACTGAAGCTTTCTTT.

There are a few counts of this clonotype. The chain is built from TRBV3-1 and TRBJ2-4; 11 bases are shared with TRBD2. CDR3 length: 18 amino acids. Germline loops: CDR1 LGHDT, CDR2 YNNKEL (reference sequence). V trimming: 1 base; J trimming: 1 base; junction bases outside the gene matches: 6. The CDR3 reads CASSQGPSSGGAKNIQYF. The CDR3 nucleotides read TGTGCCAGCAGCCAAGGGCCGTCTAGCGGGGGGGCCAAAAACATTCAGTACTTC.